This T cell receptor beta chain was documented in a study of CD8 T cells in ankylosing spondylitis (dated by TCRdb to 2015 to 2018). Concerning the study at large: The study set out to find disease-linked TCR variants by profiling T cell receptor beta repertoires in ankylosing spondylitis patients and healthy donors. The full study cohort was made up of 25 ankylosing spondylitis patients and 108 healthy donors. Samples of peripheral blood were taken, and for ankylosing spondylitis patients, synovial fluid was collected as well.

The data were produced on an Illumina HiSeq 2500. TCR beta libraries were prepared by quantitative 5'-RACE with molecular barcodes. In the original analysis: A new computational method, built on a probabilistic model of VDJ rearrangement, was used to identify disease-linked TCR variants. TCRdb handled the public reads itself, with Q25 trimming in fastp and clone calling in MiXCR, and kept productive beta chains. A single entry per CDR3 protein holds the most common genes and DNA from its merged rows. The V and J calls, along with clone size, are taken from TCRdb and not from the paper's own processing. In this sample the table shows under 450,000 distinct CDR3 sequences, 20% to 25% of which occur a single time. The ten largest clones take up roughly 14% of the sample. On the study overall, not on this receptor specifically: The disease-linked clones had a CD8+ phenotype and were found at relatively low frequencies in peripheral blood. The disease-linked clones were reported as significantly enriched in matched synovial fluid samples from ankylosing spondylitis patients. A TCR beta motif made up of fewer than 10 highly homologous amino acid variants appeared to be characteristic of blood from ankylosing spondylitis patients. Some motif variants had previously been reported in the synovial fluid and blood of reactive arthritis patients, which suggests shared mechanisms of disease initiation.

The sample holds a few counts of this clonotype. Its target antigen remains unknown. It has no much larger one-base neighbor in the sample; base qualities were not kept. Its CDR3 holds 15 amino acids, cysteine through phenylalanine. Only the CDR3 DNA stays, 45 bases, in frame from base 1. V sheds 5 bases and J sheds 3 bases, leaving 17 bases between their ends. The germline V gene supplies CDR1 SGHVS and CDR2 FQNEAQ. The material sequenced was blood, either unsorted or a sorted T cell fraction (not recorded which). The source of this sequence is a male donor with ankylosing spondylitis or in good health (not recorded which). This sequence uses TRBV7-8 and TRBJ2-7; the D region possibly corresponds to TRBD1 (5 bases align). The DNA is as follows: TGTGCCAGCAGCACCGACAGTTCCCTAAACTACGAGCAGTACTTC. Its product reads: CASSTDSSLNYEQYF.